The TCR beta chain under discussion was sequenced for a study of regulatory T cells in long-lasting Graves disease. Time point reported: newly diagnosed GD, antithyroid drugs for less than 3 months. Following extraction of RNA from PBMCs, that RNA was used to make the TCR library. There are 14 residues in the CDR3. CDR1 and CDR2 (germline): SNHLY, FYNNEI. Trimming stripped 5 bases from V and 0 bases from J, with 8 bases between. The count of this clonotype is one. Through Arm-PCR of CDR3 regions and iRepertoire HTBI primers, TCR beta libraries were built. Using its own MiXCR run on the multiplex PCR reads, TCRdb lists one record per CDR3 protein. The sample shows hundreds of thousands of distinct CDR3 sequences, more than 10% of them seen only once. The sample also formed part of further work on T cells in Graves' hyperthyroidism and ophthalmopathy.

The chain employs TRBV2 and TRBJ1-5; no clear D gene. The input for sequencing was peripheral blood mononuclear cells (PBMCs), taken at new diagnosis, from a patient treated with antithyroid drugs. This sequence was found in a woman aged 25 to 45 with Graves disease. The CDR3 DNA reads TGTGCCAGCAGTCAGGAGTATAGCAATCAGCCCCAGCATTTT. This translates into CASSQEYSNQPQHF.